The 25 T cell receptor beta chains listed next were all sequenced from one sample in a study of response to subunit inactivated influenza vaccine (dated by TCRdb to about 2018). Libraries came from RT-PCR. The instrument was an Illumina HiSeq 2500. TCRdb applied fastp at Q25 and MiXCR to the public reads, then kept only in-frame beta chains. Rows are combined by CDR3 protein, so each entry shows the most common genes and DNA. The sample yields about 540,000 distinct CDR3 sequences; under 30% were counted once. The biggest ten clones account for approximately 2.9% of the sample. The sample was also linked to a second study, of T cells expressing NK-cell markers. The second study also describes: TCR beta cDNA libraries were made by 5'RACE template switching that added a universal primer site and unique molecular identifiers.

The sample in question was CD4+ T cells sorted from PBMCs, obtained roughly 12 days after vaccination. All receptors derive from a man aged 45-65 years who received an inactivated influenza vaccine. Donor details come from another sample of the same person, matched by shared clones.

This clonotype was found a few times. The rearrangement uses TRBV6-5 and TRBJ2-5, with a possible D match to TRBD2 (5 bases). The CDR3 totals 15 residues. CDR1 is MNHEY, CDR2 SVGAGI, per germline. V gave up 2 bases and J gave up 4 bases, with 14 bases separating them. CDR3 amino acids: CASSYRGFGSETQYF. The DNA for the CDR3 is TGTGCCAGCAGTTACCGAGGGTTCGGATCAGAGACCCAGTACTTC.

This clonotype was counted at least ten times. This chain joins TRBV15 and TRBJ2-3; D gene ambiguous. Trimming stripped 0 bases from V and 4 bases from J, with 11 bases between. The V gene's germline CDR1 is LNHNV and CDR2 YYDKDF (reference sequence). The CDR3 has 15 residues. Here the CDR3 DNA reads TGTGCCACCAGCAGAGATACTTACGGAGCAGATACGCAGTATTTT. The encoded protein is CATSRDTYGADTQYF.

CDR3 protein: CASSGVVMTRTEGMEQFF. The CDR3 nucleotides are TGCGCCAGCAGCGGGGTCGTAATGACACGCACGGAGGGTATGGAGCAGTTCTTC. The rearrangement joins TRBV5-1 to TRBJ2-1; a possible D gene is TRBD2 (6 bases). The CDR3 is 18 amino acids. Germline V gives CDR1 SGHRS, CDR2 YFSETQ. Trimming cost V 4 bases and J 10 bases, with 30 bases left between them.

This sequence joins TRBV12-3 or TRBV12-4 and TRBJ2-7, with 7 bases aligning to TRBD2. The junction had 5 bases not matched to a gene; V was cut back by 6 bases and J by 6 bases. The CDR3 is 12 residues long. CDR3 loop: CASRSPSGEQYF. CDR3 DNA sequence: TGTGCCAGCAGATCCCCTAGCGGCGAGCAGTACTTC.

This clonotype was seen only a few times. This chain uses TRBV4-2 with TRBJ2-7; D unclear. CDR3 length: 13 residues. The V gene's germline CDR1 is LGHNA and CDR2 YNFKEQ. V was trimmed by 1 base and J by 6 bases, leaving 10 bases between them. The CDR3 protein is CASSQGSGREQYF. The CDR3 DNA follows: TGTGCCAGCAGCCAAGGGTCAGGACGCGAGCAGTACTTC.

For this clonotype: This may arise from a read error, as a much more abundant clone is one base away. The V call is TRBV5-1, the J call TRBJ2-1; D might be TRBD2 (5 bases). Trimming removed 3 bases from V and 4 bases from J, with 14 bases in between. Germline V gene data show CDR1 as SGHRS and CDR2 as YFSETQ. The CDR3 is 15 residues long. CDR3 protein: CASSSGSSGYNEQFF. CDR3 DNA: TGCGCCAGCAGCTCGGGGTCCTCCGGGTACAATGAGCAGTTCTTC.

V is TRBV12-3 or TRBV12-4 and J is TRBJ2-3; either TRBD1 or TRBD2 may supply D (5 bases each). The CDR3 length is 13 residues. Trimming stripped 7 bases from V and 9 bases from J, with 17 bases between. CDR3 amino acids: CASTLGTSGTQYF. CDR3 nucleotides: TGTGCCAGCACTCTTGGGACCTCCGGCACGCAGTATTTT.

This clonotype was detected a few times. This chain connects TRBV7-2 to TRBJ2-7; TRBD2 matches 8 bases. The CDR3 consists of 15 residues. Germline V gene lookup returns CDR1 SGHTA and CDR2 FQGNSA. The trim removed 1 base at V and 5 bases at J, leaving 7 bases unmatched. The CDR3 sequence is CASSLVGGASDEQYF. Written as DNA, the CDR3 is TGTGCCAGCAGCTTAGTCGGGGGGGCGTCGGACGAGCAGTACTTC.

This clonotype was observed a few times. The chain joins TRBV5-1 to TRBJ2-2; 12 nucleotides line up with TRBD2. Germline CDR1 reads SGHRS; CDR2 reads YFSETQ. The J segment lost 7 bases and the V segment lost 1 base, leaving 5 bases of the junction unmatched. The CDR3 consists of 16 residues. This CDR3 reads CASSLRLAGDGGELFF. Here the CDR3 DNA reads TGCGCCAGCAGCTTGAGACTAGCGGGAGATGGCGGGGAGCTGTTTTTT.

The chain has TRBV28 and TRBJ1-5; perhaps TRBD1 as D (6 bases). The CDR3 totals 18 residues. CDR1 is MDHEN, CDR2 SYDVKM, per germline. V lost 7 bases to trimming and J lost 0 bases, with 22 bases between them. CDR3 in amino acids: CASTPPRATGRSNQPQHF. DNA for the CDR3: TGTGCCAGCACCCCCCCTAGAGCTACAGGGCGTAGCAATCAGCCCCAGCATTTT.

In its sample, this clonotype was seen a few times. The chain has TRBV20-1 and TRBJ2-3; D assignment may be TRBD1 or TRBD2 (6 bases each). CDR3 length: 13 residues. Germline V CDR1 and CDR2: DFQATT, SNEGSKA (reference sequence). The CDR3 bases are TGCCAGCCGAGGGGGGACTTTGGGGATACGCAGTATTTT. It is translated as CQPRGDFGDTQYF.

The chain employs TRBV12-3 or TRBV12-4 and TRBJ1-1, with D possibly matching TRBD1 (5 bases). The V gene lost 5 bases and the J gene lost 7 bases, with 8 bases spanning the gap. The CDR3 consists of 11 residues. The CDR3 region is CASSQGIEAFF. CDR3 nucleotides: TGTGCCAGCAGTCAGGGAATTGAAGCTTTCTTT.

J is TRBJ1-1 and V is TRBV11-2; the D is unclear. The germline CDR1 and CDR2 sequences are SGHAT and FQNNGV. V was cut by 1 base and J by 1 base, with 10 bases left in between. The CDR3 is 15 residues long. CDR3 in amino acids: CASSLAYRGNTEAFF. In nucleotides, the CDR3 is TGTGCCAGCAGCTTAGCGTACCGGGGGAACACTGAAGCTTTCTTT.

This clonotype has at least ten counts. This chain joins TRBV28 and TRBJ2-7, with TRBD1 matching 9 bases. Germline lookup yields CDR1 MDHEN and CDR2 SYDVKM. The CDR3 is made up of 16 amino acids. J lost 1 base, V lost 6 bases, and 10 bases had no gene match. The CDR3 sequence: CASSLHLTGGSYEQYF. The CDR3 DNA reads TGTGCCAGCAGCCTACACCTGACAGGGGGTTCCTACGAGCAGTACTTC.

The V call is TRBV10-2, the J call TRBJ1-4, with 10 bases aligning to TRBD1. The CDR3 is made up of 14 amino acids. Trimming took 6 bases from V and 6 from J; bases not matched to a gene: 4. CDR1 is WSHSY, CDR2 SAAADI, per germline. The CDR3 DNA follows: TGCGCCAGCAGCTTGACAGGGGGCGATGAAAAACTGTTTTTT. It encodes CASSLTGGDEKLFF.

This clonotype was counted only a few times. The J gene is TRBJ1-1, the V gene TRBV7-9; D call uncertain. The CDR3 covers 12 residues. Per germline, CDR1 SEHNR and CDR2 FQNEAQ (reference sequence). With 2 bases removed from V and 7 bases from J, the gap between germline ends came to 8 bases. The CDR3 DNA is TGTGCCAGCAGCTTACCGGGGAATGAAGCTTTCTTT. This translates into CASSLPGNEAFF.

This clonotype was detected only a few times. V is TRBV29-1 and J is TRBJ2-3, with 13 bases lining up with TRBD2. The V segment lost 6 bases and the J segment 2 bases; nucleotides outside the gene matches: 8. The CDR3 runs to 16 residues. Germline V gives CDR1 SQVTM, CDR2 ANQGSEA. The CDR3 DNA reads as TGCAGCGTCGAACTAGGACTAGCGGGAGCCACAGATACGCAGTATTTT. It is translated as CSVELGLAGATDTQYF.

This rearrangement joins TRBV5-1 to TRBJ2-7; 13 bases align to TRBD2. The CDR3 runs 16 residues. J was trimmed by 5 bases and V by 2 bases; bases with no gene match: 7. CDR1 is SGHRS, CDR2 YFSETQ, per germline. The CDR3 DNA sequence: TGCGCCAGCAGCTTAGCAGGGACTAGCGGGAATAACGAGCAGTACTTC. It is translated as CASSLAGTSGNNEQYF.

This clonotype appeared a few times. This sequence joins TRBV3-1 and TRBJ2-2; TRBD1 aligns across 8 bases. Germline trimming cut 4 bases from V and 11 bases from J; bases unmatched to any gene: 9. Germline V CDR1 and CDR2: LGHDT, YNNKEL (reference sequence). The CDR3 consists of 14 residues. The CDR3 bases are TGTGCCAGCAGCCCGGATCGCAGGGGGCGAGAGCTGTTTTTT. Its translation is CASSPDRRGRELFF.

This clonotype was counted between two and nine times. The rearrangement joins TRBV7-2 to TRBJ2-1; 13 bases are shared with TRBD2. CDR3 length equals 17 residues. The V segment lost 4 bases and the J segment 0 bases; nucleotides outside the gene matches: 3. Germline V gene data show CDR1 as SGHTA and CDR2 as FQGNSA. The DNA for the CDR3 is TGTGCCAGCAGCTCCGGGACTAGCGGGATCTCCTACAATGAGCAGTTCTTC. Protein sequence: CASSSGTSGISYNEQFF.

The chain carries TRBV30 and TRBJ1-2, with 8 bases identical to TRBD1. This CDR3 region has 13 residues. V lost 4 bases and J lost 5; bases outside the gene matches: 6. Germline V gene lookup returns CDR1 GTSNPN and CDR2 SVGIG (reference sequence). The DNA for the CDR3 is TGTGCCTGGACCCGGACAGGGAGTTATGGCTACACCTTC. Its protein product is CAWTRTGSYGYTF.

This rearrangement joins TRBV29-1 to TRBJ2-5; 9 bases line up with TRBD1. The CDR3 has 13 amino acids. V gave up 3 bases and J gave up 5 bases; unmatched junction bases: 4. Germline values: CDR1 SQVTM, CDR2 ANQGSEA. The CDR3 spells CSVDTGGWETQYF. The CDR3 DNA reads as TGCAGCGTTGACACAGGGGGCTGGGAGACCCAGTACTTC.

The sample holds a few counts of this clonotype. The chain couples TRBV5-4 to TRBJ1-2, with D hard to call. The length of the CDR3 is 13 residues. Trimming stripped 0 bases from V and 1 base from J, with 4 bases between. Germline-derived CDR1 and CDR2 are SGHNT and YYREEE (reference sequence). DNA of the CDR3: TGTGCCAGCAGCTTGGAGGTTAACTATGGCTACACCTTC. This encodes CASSLEVNYGYTF. The entire variable domain, with the rest obtained from reference TRBV5-4 and TRBJ1-2, is as follows: ETGVTQSPTHLIKTRGQQVTLRCSSQSGHNTVSWYQQALGQGPQFIFQYYREEENGRGNFPPRFSGLQFPNYSSELNVNALELDDSALYLCASSLEVNYGYTFGSGTRLTVV.

V usage is TRBV6-2 or TRBV6-3 and J usage is TRBJ2-7, with unresolved D. V was trimmed by 8 bases and J by 0 bases, leaving 14 bases between them. Per germline, CDR1 MNHEY and CDR2 SVGEGT. This CDR3 has 14 residues. CDR3 region: CASGNPTNSYEQYF. CDR3 nucleotides: TGTGCCAGCGGAAACCCGACAAACTCCTACGAGCAGTACTTC.

CDR3: CASSLARSQDAGTQYF. The CDR3 DNA is TGTGCCAGCAGCTTAGCGCGCTCACAGGACGCGGGGACGCAGTATTTT. V and J are TRBV7-2 and TRBJ2-3; tentative D call: TRBD2 (6 bases). Germline CDR1 and CDR2: SGHTA and FQGNSA. The CDR3 covers 16 residues. Trimming removed 0 bases from V and 9 bases from J, with 19 bases in between. The full variable domain, in which reference TRBV7-2 and TRBJ2-3 provide the parts outside the CDR3, is GAGVSQSPSNKVTEKGKDVELRCDPISGHTALYWYRQSLGQGLEFLIYFQGNSAPDKSGLPSDRFSAERTGGSVSTLTIQRTQQEDSAVYLCASSLARSQDAGTQYFGPGTRLTVL.